The 5 T cell receptor beta chains given below trace back to one sample, sequenced in a study of CD8+ T cells in alopecia areata. Reverse transcription of extracted RNA yielded cDNA, which provided the sequencing template. Method: immunoSEQ multiplex PCR; TCRdb's copy keeps in-frame clones and lacks some. The table has about 130,000 clones, approximately 49% seen once; the top ten hold roughly a sixth. Specimen: CD8+ T cells sorted from blood, collected at week 0. The origin of the receptors is a human donor with alopecia areata.

This clone was seen at least ten times. The rearrangement uses TRBV6-4 and TRBJ2-3, with TRBD2 matching over 8 bases. With V trimmed by 0 bases and J by 4 bases, 0 bases remained unmatched. The CDR3 is made up of 14 amino acids. Germline V gene sequence: CDR1 MRHNA, CDR2 SNTAGT. The CDR3 DNA follows: TGTGCCAGCAGTGACTCGCGGGGGGCAGATACGCAGTATTTT. Its translation is CASSDSRGADTQYF.

This clone turned up a few times. The rearrangement joins TRBV27 to TRBJ2-2; 9 bases are shared with TRBD1. The CDR3 runs 14 residues. Germline V gene data show CDR1 as MNHEY and CDR2 as SMNVEV (reference sequence). J gave up 5 bases and V 7 bases, and 5 bases lay outside the gene matches. The CDR3: CASISDRGTGELFF. In DNA, the CDR3 is TGTGCCAGCATCTCGGACAGGGGAACCGGGGAGCTGTTTTTT.

The rearrangement joins TRBV30 to TRBJ2-1; 8 nucleotides line up with TRBD2. V shed 0 bases and J 8 bases; nucleotides not matched to a gene: 6. Germline-derived CDR1 and CDR2 are GTSNPN and SVGIG (reference sequence). This CDR3 comprises 14 residues. The CDR3 DNA reads TGTGCCTGGAGTGTGGGGACCGGGGGGGATGAGCAGTTCTTC. This gives the protein CAWSVGTGGDEQFF.

The chain couples TRBV7-6 to TRBJ1-2; tentatively, D is TRBD1 (6 bases). Germline V gene sequence: CDR1 SGHVS, CDR2 FNYEAQ. V was cut by 5 bases and J by 8 bases, with 21 bases left in between. The CDR3 loop spans 15 amino acids. The CDR3 sequence is CASSPGMRQGRGYTF. CDR3 in DNA: TGTGCCAGCAGCCCAGGGATGCGGCAGGGGAGAGGCTACACCTTC. Based on the CDR3 plus reference TRBV7-6 and TRBJ1-2, the full variable domain is GAGVSQSPRYKVTKRGQDVALRCDPISGHVSLYWYRQALGQGPEFLTYFNYEAQQDKSGLPNDRFSAERPEGSISTLTIQRTEQRDSAMYRCASSPGMRQGRGYTFGSGTRLTVV.

The rearrangement joins TRBV27 to TRBJ2-7; possible D gene TRBD1, 5 bases. V was trimmed by 5 bases and J by 0 bases, leaving 11 bases between them. The CDR3 spans 14 residues. Germline V gene sequence: CDR1 MNHEY, CDR2 SMNVEV (reference sequence). The CDR3 loop reads CASSRARVSYEQYF. CDR3 DNA: TGTGCCAGCAGTAGGGCCAGGGTCTCCTACGAGCAGTACTTC.